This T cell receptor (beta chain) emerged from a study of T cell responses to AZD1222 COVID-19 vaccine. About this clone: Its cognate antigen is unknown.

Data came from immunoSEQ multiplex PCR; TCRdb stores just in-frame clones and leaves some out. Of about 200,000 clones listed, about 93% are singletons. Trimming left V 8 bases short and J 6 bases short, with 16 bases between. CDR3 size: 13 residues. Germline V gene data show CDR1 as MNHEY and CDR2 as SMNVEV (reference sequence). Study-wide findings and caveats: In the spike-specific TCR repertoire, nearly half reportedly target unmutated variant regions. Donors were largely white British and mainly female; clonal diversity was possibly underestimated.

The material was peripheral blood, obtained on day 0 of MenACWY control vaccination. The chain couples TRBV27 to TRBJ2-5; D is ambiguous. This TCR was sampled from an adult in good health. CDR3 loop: CASGKNPEQTQYF. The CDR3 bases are TGTGCCAGCGGGAAAAATCCCGAACAGACCCAGTACTTC.